This TCR beta chain was profiled in a study of T-cell reconstitution after alpha-beta-depleted transplantation in children. Overall study results and limits: At one year after transplant, newly produced T cells mostly accounted for T-cell counts and diversity. The study reportedly traced alpha-beta T cells about two months after transplant to several hundred expanded graft clones. It was surviving recipient T cells and thymic progenitors that gave some patients high TCRbeta diversity at day 60.

The TCRbeta library was prepared with unique molecular identifiers. Using its own MiXCR run on the PCR reads, TCRdb lists one record per CDR3 protein. The sample lists 130,000 or so distinct CDR3 sequences; roughly 9.7% were seen once. This clonotype was seen more than once but under ten times. Its target is not known. CDR1 and CDR2 (germline): LGHNA, YSLEER. Trimming took 4 bases from V and 4 from J, leaving 8 bases between them. The length of the CDR3 is 13 residues. V usage is TRBV4-3 and J usage is TRBJ1-5, with D perhaps matching TRBD1 (6 bases). Sequencing used PBMCs, mostly from graft donor cells, obtained 180 days after TCRalphabeta/CD19-depleted stem cell transplant. This TCR was recovered from a girl less than two years old who had a stem cell transplant for combined immunodeficiency, so the T cells may come from the graft donor. The CDR3 spells CASSPDRNQPQHF. The CDR3 DNA is TGCGCCAGCAGCCCTGACAGGAATCAGCCCCAGCATTTT.